The rows below give T cell receptor beta chains drawn from one sample of a study of patients and donors after allogeneic stem cell transplantation. TCRdb used MiXCR to reprocess the RT-PCR reads, holding one entry per CDR3 protein. The table has about 230,000 distinct CDR3 sequences, 11% to 15% seen once. The specimen was blood, either unsorted or a sorted T cell fraction (not recorded which). These receptors all come from a human donor who was either an allogeneic HSCT recipient or a stem cell or donor lymphocyte infusion donor (not recorded which). It is not recorded whose cells these are; they may come from a transplant donor. Each CDR3 is given with its conserved first and last residue. A D gene is named only where the DNA matches it firmly. Expanded clones get a size class; other rows say once, few or many, or leave the size out.

TRBJ1-2,TRBD1,-,TRBV20-1,TGCAGTGCTAGACGTTATTATCAGGGGGATGGCTACACCTTC,CSARRYYQGDGYTF
TRBJ1-1,-,many,TRBV5-1,TGCGCCAGCAGCCGGGACGGATTTGAAGCTTTCTTT,CASSRDGFEAFF
TRBJ2-7,TRBD1,few,TRBV15,TGTGCCACCAGCAGACCGATAGGGACGGGACAGGTCCTATCCTACGAGCAGTACTTC,CATSRPIGTGQVLSYEQYF
TRBJ2-7,TRBD2,few,TRBV5-1,TGCGCCAGCAGCTTGGCTAGCGGGAGACTTGACGAGCAGTACTTC,CASSLASGRLDEQYF
TRBJ2-1,TRBD2,few,TRBV6-1,TGTGCCAGCAAAGGACCGGGACTAGCGGCGAGCTCCTACAATGAGCAGTTCTTC,CASKGPGLAASSYNEQFF
TRBJ2-7,TRBD2,-,TRBV6-2/TRBV6-3,TGTGCCAGCAGCCCCGGGGGGGACTTCTACGAGCAGTACTTC,CASSPGGDFYEQYF
TRBJ1-5,-,many,TRBV7-2,TGTGCCAGCAGCCCCGGGCGCATGCAGCCCCAGCATTTT,CASSPGRMQPQHF
TRBJ2-7,TRBD1,-,TRBV6-5,TGTGCCAGCAGTTCCGGGACAGCAGACTACGAGCAGTACTTC,CASSSGTADYEQYF
TRBJ1-4,-,few,TRBV20-1,TGCAGTGTACGGCAGGGAGGGACTAATGAAAAACTGTTTTTT,CSVRQGGTNEKLFF
TRBJ2-5,TRBD2,-,TRBV10-3,TGTGCCATCAGTTTTGAGGGAGGGCTCGGGGAGACCCAGTACTTC,CAISFEGGLGETQYF
TRBJ2-3,-,many,TRBV5-1,TGCGCCAGCAGGCCCGGCGGGCCGATAGATACGCAGTATTTT,CASRPGGPIDTQYF
TRBJ1-5,-,-,TRBV3-1,TGTGCCAGCAGCCAAGATGTCCATGGGGATCAGCCCCAGCATTTT,CASSQDVHGDQPQHF
TRBJ1-1,TRBD1,few,TRBV20-1,TGCAGTGCTTTTGGGACAGGGAACACTGAAGCTTTCTTT,CSAFGTGNTEAFF
TRBJ1-6,TRBD1,many,TRBV4-1,TGCGCCAGCAGCCAAGCCGTACCGGGACAGGGGAGCTCCTATAATTCACCCCTCCACTTT,CASSQAVPGQGSSYNSPLHF
TRBJ2-3,TRBD1,-,TRBV11-2,TGTGCCAGCAGCTGGGACAGAAGCACAGATACGCAGTATTTT,CASSWDRSTDTQYF
TRBJ2-6,-,-,TRBV7-9,TGTGCCTCTGTAGGCTCTGGGGCCAACGTCCTGACTTTC,CASVGSGANVLTF
TRBJ2-7,-,few,TRBV6-6,TGTGCCGGGGGGAAGGGCTACGAGCAGTACTTC,CAGGKGYEQYF
TRBJ2-2,TRBD2,many,TRBV5-1,TGCGCCAGCAGCTGGGGGACTAGCGGGACCGGGGAGCTGTTTTTT,CASSWGTSGTGELFF
TRBJ2-5,-,many,TRBV2,TGTGCCAGCAGGTACTCGGGAAACCAAGAGACCCAGTACTTC,CASRYSGNQETQYF
TRBJ1-1,-,many,TRBV29-1,TGCAGCACACCCGGGGGGTTTCCGGGTGAAGCTTTCTTT,CSTPGGFPGEAFF
TRBJ2-3,TRBD1,many,TRBV4-1,TGCGCCAGCAGGTGGGACAGGGGAAGCACAGATACGCAGTATTTT,CASRWDRGSTDTQYF
TRBJ2-1,TRBD2,-,TRBV9,TGTGCCAGCAGCGTGTTAGCGGGGGGCAGCGATGAGCAGTTCTTC,CASSVLAGGSDEQFF
TRBJ2-7,TRBD1,few,TRBV12-3/TRBV12-4,TGTGCCAGCAGTTTTAAGGGGGCAGGGGAGCAGTACTTC,CASSFKGAGEQYF
TRBJ2-5,-,-,TRBV7-3,TGTGCCAGCAGCTTAGTAAACCAAGAGACCCAGTACTTC,CASSLVNQETQYF
TRBJ1-5,-,few,TRBV30,TGTGCCTGGAGTGTAGGTGGGGTTTGGCAGCCCCAGCATTTT,CAWSVGGVWQPQHF
TRBJ2-7,-,-,TRBV6-1,TGTGCCAGCAGTGAAGGGGTTTTGTTATACTTC,CASSEGVLLYF
TRBJ1-3,-,many,TRBV12-3/TRBV12-4,TGTGCCAGCAGTGCGACTGACTACTCTGGAAACACCATATATTTT,CASSATDYSGNTIYF
TRBJ2-1,-,many,TRBV12-3/TRBV12-4,TGTGCCAGCAGTTTGGAGTCCAAACCCTACAATGAGCAGTTCTTC,CASSLESKPYNEQFF
TRBJ2-7,TRBD1,-,TRBV7-6,TGTGCCAGCAGCTACACCCAGGGGGCCCTCGAGCAGTACTTC,CASSYTQGALEQYF
TRBJ1-2,-,few,TRBV7-9,TGTGCCAGCAGCCCTGGGAGTCCACGGCAAGGCTACACCTTC,CASSPGSPRQGYTF
TRBJ1-1,TRBD1,-,TRBV3-1,TGTGCCAGCAGCCGAAGGACAGGGAGTGGCACTGAAGCTTTCTTT,CASSRRTGSGTEAFF
TRBJ2-1,TRBD2,many,TRBV20-1,TGCAGTGCTAGAGATACCGGGACTAGCGGGAGGAACAATGAGCAGTTCTTC,CSARDTGTSGRNNEQFF
TRBJ1-6,-,many,TRBV3-1,TGTGCCAGCACACAGGGTGATTCACCCCTCCACTTT,CASTQGDSPLHF
TRBJ2-1,TRBD2,-,TRBV2,TGTGCCAGCGGAATACTAGCGGACAATGAGCAGTTCTTC,CASGILADNEQFF
TRBJ2-7,-,-,TRBV5-1,TGCGCCAGCAGCTTGGCCGTGGGCAACTCGGGCGAGCAGTACTTC,CASSLAVGNSGEQYF
TRBJ2-2,-,many,TRBV5-1,TGCGCCAGCAGCGACCAGGGGGAGCTGTTTTTT,CASSDQGELFF
TRBJ2-2,TRBD1,-,TRBV5-6,TGTGCCAGCAGCTTGGCGCCGGGGACAGGCACCGGGGAGCTGTTTTTT,CASSLAPGTGTGELFF
TRBJ1-2,-,many,TRBV28,TGTGCCAGCAGTTCCCCCCTCCCTCCTGGCTACACCTTC,CASSSPLPPGYTF
TRBJ2-1,-,-,TRBV15,TGTGCCACCAGCAGGTCCCCACAGTACAATGAGCAGTTCTTC,CATSRSPQYNEQFF
TRBJ2-1,TRBD2,many,TRBV2,TGTGCCAGCAGTGAAATTACGCTAGCGGGGGTGGATGAGCAGTTCTTC,CASSEITLAGVDEQFF
TRBJ2-7,TRBD2,-,TRBV6-5,TGTGCCAGCAGTTTTACTAGCGGGACGGGTGAGCAGTACTTC,CASSFTSGTGEQYF
TRBJ2-1,-,few,TRBV6-2/TRBV6-3,TGTGCCAGCAGTTCGGTGCCTGGGACCCGCTCCTACAATGAGCAGTTCTTC,CASSSVPGTRSYNEQFF